Described below is a single T cell receptor beta chain sequence and its context. The record originates from a study of blood T cell repertoires in COVID-19. On the study more broadly: Acute-phase and convalescent COVID-19 samples originated in the United States, Italy and Spain. Sources were T cells, B-cell-depleted T cells, or PBMCs; the material itself was cDNA or gDNA.

V trimming: 1 base; J trimming: 9 bases; junction bases outside the gene matches: 5. The CDR3 extends over 15 amino acids. Germline lookup yields CDR1 LNHDA and CDR2 SQIVND (reference sequence). In the original processing: Quantification of nucleated cells was approximated via reference gene primer amplification. Here immunoSEQ multiplex PCR was the method, and the copy in TCRdb shows in-frame clones only, minus some. V and J calls and clone size are those listed in that table; D and trimming were worked out from the DNA. The repertoire holds around 250,000 clones, with approximately 80% as singletons.

The receptor's source is an elderly woman with acute or convalescent COVID-19. The V and J genes are TRBV19 and TRBJ2-1; 11 positions agree with TRBD2. Specimen: peripheral blood. The CDR3 region has the DNA TGTGCCAGTAGTATAGTAGCGGGGGGGCCCAGTGAGCAGTTCTTC. Translated, it gives CASSIVAGGPSEQFF.